The rows below give T cell receptor beta chains drawn from one sample of a study of T cell responses to AZD1222 COVID-19 vaccine. Sequenced by immunoSEQ multiplex PCR; TCRdb stores in-frame clones only, minus some. This sample has approximately 130,000 clones, with roughly 93% found just once. Sequencing was performed on peripheral blood, taken on day 0 of AZD1222 vaccination. The receptors here all came from an adult in good health. The CDR3 runs from the conserved cysteine through the conserved F or W. The order of the fields is V gene, J gene, CDR3 protein.

TRBV27,TRBJ1-3,CASSSRTPSSGNTIYF
TRBV30,TRBJ2-1,CAWSVGGSYNEQFF
TRBV9,TRBJ2-1,CASSVVGDEYNEQFF
TRBV19,TRBJ1-3,CASSIRGNGNTIYF
TRBV6-2/TRBV6-3,TRBJ1-1,CASSYSKRNLNTEAFF
TRBV2,TRBJ1-2,CASSESGYYGYTF
TRBV29-1,TRBJ2-1,CSVGGGQGMNEQFF
TRBV27,TRBJ2-7,CASSGRAGTPIEEQYF
TRBV10-3,TRBJ2-7,CAISDRSGYEQYF
TRBV10-1,TRBJ1-1,CASSDTGTGGTEAFF
TRBV20-1,TRBJ1-1,CSARDPGQGSTEAFF
TRBV18,TRBJ2-3,CASSIDPYGYTQYF
TRBV7-9,TRBJ2-7,CASSLEGLAGPYEQYF
TRBV11-2,TRBJ2-7,CASSSTGTYSYEQYF
TRBV5-5,TRBJ1-4,CASSARQGAVEKLFF
TRBV7-2,TRBJ2-1,CASSWLGGSSYNEQFF
TRBV6-5,TRBJ1-2,CASYNEGSGYTF
TRBV9,TRBJ1-3,CASSVGWVSGNTIYF
TRBV11-1,TRBJ1-2,CASSTGTGTNYGYTF
TRBV7-9,TRBJ2-3,CASSSGRLGLYTQYF
TRBV6-2/TRBV6-3,TRBJ2-7,CASSSVPLLAAHEQYF
TRBV19,TRBJ1-1,CASTLGGHDKAFF
TRBV20-1,TRBJ1-2,CSASGGAKGYTF
TRBV7-2,TRBJ2-2,CASSARLAGVSGELFF
TRBV6-6,TRBJ1-2,CASSQGNYGYTF
TRBV21-1,TRBJ1-1,CASSKVYQAFF
TRBV10-3,TRBJ1-1,CAISGGQGKAFF
TRBV19,TRBJ2-6,CASSRGQGRSGANVLTF
TRBV27,TRBJ1-2,CASSLPPGHQDYGYTF
TRBV29-1,TRBJ2-3,CSVELSRRNTQYF
TRBV5-6,TRBJ1-1,CASSWGGRMNTEAFF
TRBV28,TRBJ1-5,CASSLTIFRGQGGNQPQHF
TRBV6-6,TRBJ2-7,CASSYAGALYEQYF
TRBV18,TRBJ2-2,CASSPLARKDTGELFF
TRBV6-4,TRBJ1-5,CASRRTEFRVQPQHF
TRBV10-3,TRBJ1-1,CAIRGHTEAFF
TRBV28,TRBJ2-3,CASSPTSGRDTQYF
TRBV5-1,TRBJ1-4,CASSQVGGTNEKLFF
TRBV5-1,TRBJ1-1,CASSLIGGTNTEAFF
TRBV15,TRBJ2-7,CATSRDRGARISYEQYF
TRBV27,TRBJ2-1,CASKAAYSYNEQFF
TRBV7-2,TRBJ1-3,CASSLLGAQSIYF
TRBV5-1,TRBJ1-2,CASSLSGAGNGYTF